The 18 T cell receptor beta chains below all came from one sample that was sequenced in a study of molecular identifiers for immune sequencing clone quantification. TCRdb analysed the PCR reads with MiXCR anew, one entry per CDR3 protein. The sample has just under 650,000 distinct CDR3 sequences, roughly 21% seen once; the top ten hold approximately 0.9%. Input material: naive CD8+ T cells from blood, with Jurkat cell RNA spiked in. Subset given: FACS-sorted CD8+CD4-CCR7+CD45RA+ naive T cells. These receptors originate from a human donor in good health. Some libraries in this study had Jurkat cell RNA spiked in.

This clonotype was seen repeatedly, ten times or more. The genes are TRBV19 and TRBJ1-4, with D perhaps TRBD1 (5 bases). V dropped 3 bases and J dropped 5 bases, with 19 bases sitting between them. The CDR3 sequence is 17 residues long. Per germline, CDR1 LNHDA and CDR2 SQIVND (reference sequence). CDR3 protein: CASSIMEPPGANEKLFF. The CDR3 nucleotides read TGTGCCAGTAGTATCATGGAACCTCCTGGGGCGAATGAAAAACTGTTTTTT.

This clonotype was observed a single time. CDR3 in DNA: TGTGCCAGCAGCCAAGTAGGGCAGACGGGCTTGGGCACAGATACGCAGCATTTT. This codes for CASSQVGQTGLGTDTQHF. The chain recombines TRBV3-1 with TRBJ2-3; no reliable D call. Gene TRBJ1-5 matches the end of the DNA better, so the J call may be wrong. This CDR3 is 18 amino acids long. Germline CDR1 and CDR2: LGHDT and YNNKEL (reference sequence).

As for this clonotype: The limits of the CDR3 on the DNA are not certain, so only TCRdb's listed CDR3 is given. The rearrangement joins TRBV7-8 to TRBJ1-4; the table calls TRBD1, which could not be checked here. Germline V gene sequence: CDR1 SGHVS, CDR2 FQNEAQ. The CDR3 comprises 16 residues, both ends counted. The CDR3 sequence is CASSLVWGQGNEKLVF.

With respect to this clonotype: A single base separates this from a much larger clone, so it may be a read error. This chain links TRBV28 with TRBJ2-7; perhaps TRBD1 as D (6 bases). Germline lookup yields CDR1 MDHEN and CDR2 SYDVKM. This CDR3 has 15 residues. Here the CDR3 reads CTSSSPTGDSYEQYF. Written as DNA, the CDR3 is TGTACCAGCAGTTCGCCGACAGGCGACTCCTACGAGCAGTACTTC. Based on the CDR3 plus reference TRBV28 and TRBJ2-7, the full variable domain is DVKVTQSSRYLVKRTGEKVFLECVQDMDHENMFWYRQDPGLGLRLIYFSYDVKMKEKGDIPEGYSVSREKKERFSLILESASTNQTSMYLCTSSSPTGDSYEQYFGPGTRLTVT.

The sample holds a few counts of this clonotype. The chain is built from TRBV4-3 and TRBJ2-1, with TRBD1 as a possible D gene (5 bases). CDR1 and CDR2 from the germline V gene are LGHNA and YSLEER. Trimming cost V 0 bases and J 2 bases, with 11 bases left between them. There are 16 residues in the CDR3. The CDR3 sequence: CASSQDSRTTYNEQFF. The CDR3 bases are TGCGCCAGCAGCCAAGATAGCAGGACAACCTACAATGAGCAGTTCTTC.

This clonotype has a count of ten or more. CDR3 sequence (DNA): TGTGCCAGCTCACCACCGCCCCTTGGTCGAACAGATACGCAGTATTTT. This translates into CASSPPPLGRTDTQYF. This chain joins TRBV18 and TRBJ2-3, with D uncertain. CDR1 KGHSH and CDR2 LQKENI come from the germline V gene. Deletions cut 0 bases from V and 3 bases from J, with 13 bases between. The CDR3 is 16 amino acids. Filled out from reference TRBV18 and TRBJ2-3, the complete variable domain reads NAGVMQNPRHLVRRRGQEARLRCSPMKGHSHVYWYRQLPEEGLKFMVYLQKENIIDESGMPKERFSAEFPKEGPSILRIQQVVRGDSAAYFCASSPPPLGRTDTQYFGPGTRLTVL.

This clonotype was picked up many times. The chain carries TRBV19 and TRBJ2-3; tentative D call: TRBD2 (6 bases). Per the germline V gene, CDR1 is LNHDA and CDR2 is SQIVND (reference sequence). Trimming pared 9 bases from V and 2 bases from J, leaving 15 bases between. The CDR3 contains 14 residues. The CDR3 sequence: CASQSGYLTDTQYF. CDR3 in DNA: TGTGCCAGCCAGAGCGGGTACCTCACAGATACGCAGTATTTT.

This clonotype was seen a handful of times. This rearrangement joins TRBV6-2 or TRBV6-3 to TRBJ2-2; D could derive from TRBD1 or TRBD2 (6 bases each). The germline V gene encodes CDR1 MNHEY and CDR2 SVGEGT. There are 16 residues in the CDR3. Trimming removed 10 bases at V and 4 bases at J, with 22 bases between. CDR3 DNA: TGTGCCATGCACCCAGGCGGGACAAGGGGCACCGGGGAGCTGTTTTTT. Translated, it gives CAMHPGGTRGTGELFF.

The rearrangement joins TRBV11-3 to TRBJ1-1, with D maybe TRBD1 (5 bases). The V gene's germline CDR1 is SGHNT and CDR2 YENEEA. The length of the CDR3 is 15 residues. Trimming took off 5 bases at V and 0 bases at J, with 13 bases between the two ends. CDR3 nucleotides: TGTGCCAGCAGCCGGGACTCTTCTATGAACACTGAAGCTTTCTTT. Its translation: CASSRDSSMNTEAFF.

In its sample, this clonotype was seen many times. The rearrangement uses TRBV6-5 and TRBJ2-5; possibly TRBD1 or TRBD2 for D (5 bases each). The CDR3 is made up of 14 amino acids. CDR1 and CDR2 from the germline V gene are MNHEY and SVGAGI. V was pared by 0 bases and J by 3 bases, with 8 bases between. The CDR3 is CASSYSGGEETQYF. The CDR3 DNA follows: TGTGCCAGCAGTTACTCTGGGGGAGAAGAGACCCAGTACTTC.

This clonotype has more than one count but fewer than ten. The CDR3 DNA follows: TGTGCCAGCAGCCATCTGCGACTAGCGGGAGACGAGCAGTACTTC. This gives the protein CASSHLRLAGDEQYF. J is TRBJ2-7 and V is TRBV4-2; 12 bases align to TRBD2. The CDR3 sequence is 15 residues long. Per the germline V gene, CDR1 is LGHNA and CDR2 is YNFKEQ. V lost 3 bases to trimming and J lost 5 bases; unmatched junction nucleotides: 5.

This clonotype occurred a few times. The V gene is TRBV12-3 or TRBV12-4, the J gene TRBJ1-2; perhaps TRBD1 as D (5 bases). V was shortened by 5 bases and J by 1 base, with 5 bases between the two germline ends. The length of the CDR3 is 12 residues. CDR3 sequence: CASSQGNYGYTF. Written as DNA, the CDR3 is TGTGCCAGCAGTCAGGGTAACTATGGCTACACCTTC.

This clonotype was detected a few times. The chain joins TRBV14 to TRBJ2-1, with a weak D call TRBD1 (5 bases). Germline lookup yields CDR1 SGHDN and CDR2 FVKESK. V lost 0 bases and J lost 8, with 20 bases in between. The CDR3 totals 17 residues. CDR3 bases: TGTGCCAGCAGCCAAGATAGGGGCGTACTTTCCCTCGATGAGCAGTTCTTC. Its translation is CASSQDRGVLSLDEQFF.

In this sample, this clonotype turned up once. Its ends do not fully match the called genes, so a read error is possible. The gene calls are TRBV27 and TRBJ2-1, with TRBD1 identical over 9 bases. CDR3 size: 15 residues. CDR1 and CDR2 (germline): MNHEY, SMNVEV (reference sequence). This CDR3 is CASSPGTGFYDEQFF. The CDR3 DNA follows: TGTGCCAGCAGTCCCGGGACAGGGTTCTACGATGAGCAGTTCTTC.

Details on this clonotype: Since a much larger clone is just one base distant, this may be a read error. The CDR3 coding sequence is TGTGCCAGCAGTACCCGGGACAGGCCTCAAGAGACCCGGTACTTC. Protein: CASSTRDRPQETRYF. V is TRBV6-5 and J is TRBJ2-5; 8 bases agree with TRBD1. This CDR3 spans 15 amino acids. Germline V lookup: CDR1 MNHEY, CDR2 SVGAGI.

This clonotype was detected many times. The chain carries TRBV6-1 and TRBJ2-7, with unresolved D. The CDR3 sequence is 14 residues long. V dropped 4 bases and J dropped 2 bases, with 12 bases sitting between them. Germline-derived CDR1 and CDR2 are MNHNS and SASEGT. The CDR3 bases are TGTGCCAGCAGTGCCTATACTGGACCCTACGAGCAGTACTTC. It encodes CASSAYTGPYEQYF.

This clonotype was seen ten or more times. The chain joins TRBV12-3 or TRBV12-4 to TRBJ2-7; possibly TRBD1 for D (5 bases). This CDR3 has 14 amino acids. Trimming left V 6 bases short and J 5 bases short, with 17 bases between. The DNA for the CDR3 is TGTGCCAGCAGCCAGGGTTTATCGGTCCACGAGCAGTACTTC. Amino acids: CASSQGLSVHEQYF.

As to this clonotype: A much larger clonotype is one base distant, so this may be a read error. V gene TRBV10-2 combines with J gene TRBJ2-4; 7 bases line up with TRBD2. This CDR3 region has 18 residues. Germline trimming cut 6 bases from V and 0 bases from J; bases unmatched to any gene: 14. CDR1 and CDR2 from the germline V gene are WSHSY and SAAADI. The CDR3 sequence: CASSEGRGLQLAKNIQYF. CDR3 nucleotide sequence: TGCGCCAGCAGCGAAGGGAGGGGCCTGCAACTAGCCAAAAACATTCAGTACTTC.